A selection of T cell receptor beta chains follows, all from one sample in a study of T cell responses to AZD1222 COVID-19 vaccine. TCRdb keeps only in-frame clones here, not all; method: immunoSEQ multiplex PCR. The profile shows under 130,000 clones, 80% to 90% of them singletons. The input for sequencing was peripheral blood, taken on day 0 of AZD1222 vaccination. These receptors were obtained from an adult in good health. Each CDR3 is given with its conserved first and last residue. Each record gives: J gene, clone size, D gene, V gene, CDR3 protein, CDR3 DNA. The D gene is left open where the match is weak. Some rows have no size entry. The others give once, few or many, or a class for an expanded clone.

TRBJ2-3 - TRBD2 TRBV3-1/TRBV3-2 CASSQTSGSTDTQYF TGTGCCAGCAGCCAGACTAGCGGGAGCACAGATACGCAGTATTTT
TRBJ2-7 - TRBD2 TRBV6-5 CASSYGAGVSYEQYF TGTGCCAGCAGTTACGGAGCGGGAGTATCCTACGAGCAGTACTTC
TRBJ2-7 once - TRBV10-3 CAISDGGGRRFYEQYF TGTGCCATCAGTGACGGAGGAGGCCGCCGGTTTTACGAGCAGTACTTC
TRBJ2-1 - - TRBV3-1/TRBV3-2 CASSTSPAPPFF TGTGCCAGCAGCACGAGTCCGGCCCCCCCGTTCTTC
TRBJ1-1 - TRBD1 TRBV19 CASSPDRVWTEAFF TGTGCCAGTAGTCCTGACAGGGTTTGGACTGAAGCTTTCTTT
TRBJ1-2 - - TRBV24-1 CATSDSGRSYGYTF TGTGCCACCAGTGATTCGGGACGGAGCTATGGCTACACCTTC
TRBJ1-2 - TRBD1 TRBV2 CASREGQGGGYTF TGTGCCAGCAGGGAAGGACAGGGGGGTGGCTACACCTTC
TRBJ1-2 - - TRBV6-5 CASRRTELYGYTF TGTGCCAGCAGGCGGACAGAGCTCTATGGCTACACCTTC
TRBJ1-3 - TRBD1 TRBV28 CASSSTGTGTPNTIYF TGTGCCAGCAGTTCGACCGGGACAGGGACACCGAACACCATATATTTT
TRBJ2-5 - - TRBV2 CASSGGGSVTETQYF TGTGCCAGCAGTGGAGGGGGATCGGTCACGGAGACCCAGTACTTC
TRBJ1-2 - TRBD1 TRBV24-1 CATSDGQGDGYTF TGTGCCACCAGTGATGGACAGGGGGATGGCTACACCTTC
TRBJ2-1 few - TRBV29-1 CSGGNAEVQFF TGCAGCGGAGGAAACGCGGAAGTGCAGTTCTTC
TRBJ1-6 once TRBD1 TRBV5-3 CARSQQGDESPLHF TGTGCCAGAAGCCAACAGGGGGACGAGTCACCCCTCCACTTT
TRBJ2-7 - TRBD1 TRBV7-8 CASSLPDRDHEQYF TGTGCCAGCAGCTTACCCGACAGGGACCACGAGCAGTACTTC
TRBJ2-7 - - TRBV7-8 CASSLVGTLSYEQYF TGTGCCAGCAGCTTAGTAGGGACTCTATCCTACGAGCAGTACTTC
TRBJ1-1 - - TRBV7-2 CASSLSTVMNTEAFF TGTGCCAGCAGCTTGTCGACGGTGATGAACACTGAAGCTTTCTTT
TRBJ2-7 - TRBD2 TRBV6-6 CASSPPGTSGYEQYF TGTGCCAGCAGCCCGCCCGGGACTAGCGGATACGAGCAGTACTTC
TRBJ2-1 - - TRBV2 CASSGPQGSPNNEQFF TGTGCCAGCAGTGGGCCCCAGGGGAGTCCCAACAATGAGCAGTTCTTC
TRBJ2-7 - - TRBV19 CASSIRGLSEQYF TGTGCCAGTAGTATAAGGGGATTGAGCGAGCAGTACTTC
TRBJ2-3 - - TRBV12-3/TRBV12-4 CASRRSTDTQYF TGTGCCAGCAGACGGTCCACAGATACGCAGTATTTT
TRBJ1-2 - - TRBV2 CANPPRDISGYTF TGTGCCAACCCGCCTCGAGACATTTCGGGCTACACCTTC
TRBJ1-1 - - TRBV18 CASSPYDVGYTEAFF TGTGCCAGCTCACCATATGATGTAGGGTACACTGAAGCTTTCTTT
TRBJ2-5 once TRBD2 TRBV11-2 CASSPGTSQETQYF TGTGCCAGCAGCCCTGGGACTAGCCAAGAGACCCAGTACTTC
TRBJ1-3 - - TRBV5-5 CASSLTDAQGNTIYF TGTGCCAGCAGCTTAACCGATGCTCAAGGAAACACCATATATTTT
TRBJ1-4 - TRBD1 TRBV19 CASSDRVVFF TGTGCCAGTAGTGACAGGGTGGTGTTTTTT
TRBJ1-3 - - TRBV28 CASSLWGAAAGPSSSGNTIYF TGTGCCAGCAGTTTATGGGGGGCCGCGGCAGGGCCATCTAGCTCTGGAAACACCATATATTTT
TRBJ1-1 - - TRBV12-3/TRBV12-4 CASSLSANTEAFF TGTGCCAGCAGTTTATCAGCGAACACTGAAGCTTTCTTT
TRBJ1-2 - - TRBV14 CASSPHNYGYTF TGTGCCAGCAGCCCCCATAACTATGGCTACACCTTC
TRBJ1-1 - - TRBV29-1 CSSETPTGEAFF TGCAGCTCCGAGACACCGACGGGTGAAGCTTTCTTT
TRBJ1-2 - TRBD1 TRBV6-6 CASRPGQGRDGYTF TGTGCCAGCAGGCCCGGACAGGGGAGGGACGGCTACACCTTC
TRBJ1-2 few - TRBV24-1 CATELAGNYGYTF TGTGCCACCGAGTTGGCGGGAAACTATGGCTACACCTTC
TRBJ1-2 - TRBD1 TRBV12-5 CASGLGQGLGYTF TGTGCTAGTGGCCTCGGACAGGGGCTTGGCTACACCTTC
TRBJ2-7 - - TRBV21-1 CASRSYEQYF TGTGCCAGCAGGTCCTACGAGCAGTACTTC
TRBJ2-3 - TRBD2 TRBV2 CASSIILAGGTDTQYF TGTGCCAGCAGCATAATTCTAGCGGGGGGTACAGATACGCAGTATTTT
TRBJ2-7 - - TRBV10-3 CAISTGYEQYF TGTGCCATCTCGACTGGCTACGAGCAGTACTTC
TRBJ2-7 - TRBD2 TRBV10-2 CASRTSGGSYEQYF TGCGCCAGCAGGACTAGCGGGGGATCCTACGAGCAGTACTTC
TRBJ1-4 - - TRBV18 CASSPPVGDEKLFF TGTGCCAGCTCACCACCGGTGGGCGATGAAAAACTGTTTTTT
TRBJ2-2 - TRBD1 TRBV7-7 CASGDRGPDGELFF TGTGCTAGCGGCGACAGGGGGCCTGACGGGGAGCTGTTTTTT
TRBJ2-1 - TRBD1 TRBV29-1 CSARTGFNEQFF TGCAGCGCCCGGACAGGGTTCAATGAGCAGTTCTTC
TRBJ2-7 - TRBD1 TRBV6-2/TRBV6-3 CASSRYRGYEQYF TGTGCCAGCAGTCGCTACAGGGGATACGAGCAGTACTTC
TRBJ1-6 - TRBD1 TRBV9 CASSVAGQGDSPLHF TGTGCCAGCAGCGTCGCCGGACAGGGCGATTCACCCCTCCACTTT
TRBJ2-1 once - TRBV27 CASSFTFSNPNEQFF TGTGCCAGCAGTTTCACTTTCTCCAACCCCAATGAGCAGTTCTTC
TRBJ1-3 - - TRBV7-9 CASSFAGAGNTIYF TGTGCCAGCAGCTTTGCGGGGGCTGGAAACACCATATATTTT
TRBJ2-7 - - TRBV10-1 CASSESGVAEQYF TGCGCCAGCAGTGAAAGTGGGGTTGCCGAGCAGTACTTC
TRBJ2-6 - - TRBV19 CASISEWGSGANVLTF TGTGCCAGTATTTCGGAATGGGGTTCTGGGGCCAACGTCCTGACTTTC
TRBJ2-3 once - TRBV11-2 CASSPLRSDTQYF TGTGCCAGCAGCCCTCTCCGTTCAGATACGCAGTATTTT
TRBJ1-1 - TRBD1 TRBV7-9 CASSEGDRGNTEAFF TGTGCCAGCAGCGAGGGGGACAGGGGTAACACTGAAGCTTTCTTT
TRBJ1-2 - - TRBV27 CASSLSAPGPHNYGYTF TGTGCCAGCAGTTTATCAGCGCCGGGACCCCATAACTATGGCTACACCTTC
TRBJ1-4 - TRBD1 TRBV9 CASSPRTGSTTNEKLFF TGTGCCAGCAGCCCAAGGACAGGGTCCACAACTAATGAAAAACTGTTTTTT
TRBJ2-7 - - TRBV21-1 CASTFKYGTSYEQYF TGTGCCAGCACCTTCAAGTATGGGACATCCTACGAGCAGTACTTC